These 6 T cell receptor beta chains were all obtained from the same sample, sequenced in a study of CD8 T cells in Susac syndrome. RNA was extracted with the RNeasy kit, and a quantity of about 0.45 to 1 ug was reverse transcribed using random hexamers. TCRdb called the immunoSEQ multiplex PCR reads again in MiXCR, with one record for every CDR3 protein. The sample records some 110,000 distinct CDR3 sequences, 90% to 95% being singletons. What was sequenced was CD4+ T cells from PBMCs. The receptors here all came from a human donor in good health.

The rearrangement uses TRBV19 and TRBJ1-2; D not resolved. There are 13 residues in the CDR3. Trimming shortened V by 8 bases and J by 1 base, and 11 bases separated the two germline ends. Germline loops: CDR1 LNHDA, CDR2 SQIVND (reference sequence). The CDR3 spells CASAREFNYGYTF. The CDR3, as DNA: TGTGCCAGTGCTCGGGAATTTAACTATGGCTACACCTTC.

The J gene is TRBJ2-6, the V gene TRBV20-1; D ambiguous. Trimming pared 3 bases from V and 2 bases from J, leaving 14 bases between. Germline V gives CDR1 DFQATT, CDR2 SNEGSKA (reference sequence). This CDR3 is 16 amino acids long. The CDR3 bases are TGCAGTGCTAGTATGGCAGACGGAACTGGGGCCAACGTCCTGACTTTC. This sequence encodes CSASMADGTGANVLTF.

Of note for this clonotype: At one end, the junction sequence differs from germline, possibly due to a read error. The rearrangement uses TRBV5-6 and TRBJ2-3; 11 bases line up with TRBD2. The CDR3 runs to 18 residues. CDR1 and CDR2 (germline): SGHDT, YYEEEE. The CDR3 here is CASTLGLAEYTSTDTQYF. The CDR3 nucleotides are TGTGCCAGCACCTTGGGACTAGCGGAGTACACTAGCACAGATACGCAGTATTTT. Combining the CDR3 with reference TRBV5-6 and TRBJ2-3 gives the whole variable domain DAGVTQSPTHLIKTRGQQVTLRCSPKSGHDTVSWYQQALGQGPQFIFQYYEEEERQRGNFPDRFSGHQFPNYSSELNVNALLLGDSALYLCASTLGLAEYTSTDTQYFGPGTRLTVL.

This CDR3 reads CSASSSWGELFF. CDR3 DNA sequence: TGCAGTGCTAGTTCCAGTTGGGGGGAGCTGTTTTTT. The rearrangement links TRBV20-1 to TRBJ2-2; D is undetermined. This CDR3 is 12 amino acids long. The germline V and J ends were trimmed by 3 bases and 8 bases, with 10 bases remaining between them. CDR1 is DFQATT and CDR2 is SNEGSKA in the germline V gene (reference sequence).

This sequence joins TRBV12-3 or TRBV12-4 and TRBJ1-5, with TRBD1 as a possible D gene (6 bases). The V end was cut by 6 bases, the J end by 1 base, with 10 bases between. CDR3 length: 14 amino acids. CDR3 loop: CASSRRGSNQPQHF. CDR3 nucleotide sequence: TGTGCCAGCAGCAGGAGGGGGAGCAATCAGCCCCAGCATTTT.

The rearrangement uses TRBV27 and TRBJ1-5; D might be TRBD1 (5 bases). Trimming removed 5 bases at V and 4 bases at J, with 12 bases between. The CDR3 sequence is 14 residues long. Germline V gene data show CDR1 as MNHEY and CDR2 as SMNVEV (reference sequence). The CDR3: CASSIDSSNQPQHF. The DNA of the CDR3 is TGTGCCAGCAGTATAGACAGCTCGAATCAGCCCCAGCATTTT.